One sample yielded the 5 T cell receptor beta chains listed below, sequenced in a study of T cell repertoires in cytomegalovirus infection. Their antigens remain unidentified. TCRdb re-derived calls from the reads in MiXCR, one entry per CDR3 protein. The sample lists 600,000 to 700,000 distinct CDR3 sequences, 33% occurring once. Sample: cultured PBMCs, taken from culture after CMV antigen stimulation. The origin of the receptors is a human donor in good health (CMV status not recorded). Some clones in this sample may be carry-over from other donors' samples.

J is TRBJ1-1 and V is TRBV2, with D perhaps TRBD1 (6 bases). CDR3 length: 14 residues. The germline gives CDR1 SNHLY, CDR2 FYNNEI. The V and J ends lost 7 bases and 4 bases respectively, with 16 bases between them. The CDR3 here is CASKSETGATEAFF. In nucleotides, the CDR3 is TGTGCCAGCAAGAGTGAGACAGGTGCCACTGAAGCTTTCTTT.

CDR3 nucleotides: TGTGCCAGCACCCAGGACGCTTATAGCAATCAGCCCCAGCATTTT. Protein: CASTQDAYSNQPQHF. The chain has TRBV12-3 or TRBV12-4 and TRBJ1-5; D is unresolved. V was clipped by 7 bases and J by 0 bases, with 13 bases between them. The CDR3 loop spans 15 amino acids.

This clonotype was detected many times. The CDR3 is CASSKNRGRNTEAFF. The CDR3 DNA is TGTGCCAGCAGCAAGAACCGGGGCCGAAACACTGAAGCTTTCTTT. The chain is built from TRBV7-8 and TRBJ1-1; D perhaps matches TRBD1 (5 bases). The CDR3 has 15 residues. Germline-derived CDR1 and CDR2 are SGHVS and FQNEAQ. Trimming cost V 5 bases and J 2 bases, with 15 bases left between them.

This chain links TRBV5-6 with TRBJ2-3; 10 positions match TRBD2. The CDR3 is 15 residues long. Per germline, CDR1 SGHDT and CDR2 YYEEEE. Trimming removed 4 bases from V and 4 bases from J; junction bases left unmatched: 6. In nucleotides, the CDR3 is TGTGCCAGCAGCCTGCTAGCGGGAGCATCAGATACGCAGTATTTT. Amino acid sequence: CASSLLAGASDTQYF.

This clonotype was observed a handful of times. For the CDR3, the DNA is TGTGCCAGCAGCTTAGAGTTAAGGAACACTGAAGCTTTCTTT. Its protein product is CASSLELRNTEAFF. This sequence joins TRBV7-2 and TRBJ1-1; D gene ambiguous. The CDR3 spans 14 residues. CDR1 is SGHTA and CDR2 is FQGNSA in the germline V gene. Trimming stripped 1 base from V and 1 base from J, with 7 bases between.